Presented here are 28 T cell receptor beta chains from one specimen sequenced in a study of blood T cell repertoires in COVID-19. Profiling relied on immunoSEQ multiplex PCR, and the TCRdb table lists in-frame clones only, not all of them. The table records under 450,000 clones, about 89% of them present only once. The sample taken for sequencing was PBMCs or T cells enriched from blood (not recorded which). These receptors were taken from a man aged 25-40 years who had recovered from COVID-19.

The V and J genes are TRBV30 and TRBJ2-2; 9 bases align to TRBD2. The V and J ends lost 5 bases and 5 bases, in that order; junction bases with no gene match: 6. The germline CDR1 and CDR2 sequences are GTSNPN and SVGIG (reference sequence). This CDR3 contains 14 residues. The CDR3 DNA follows: TGTGCCTGGTCGGGGACTAGCTTAACCGGGGAGCTGTTTTTT. Protein: CAWSGTSLTGELFF.

The rearrangement joins TRBV30 to TRBJ2-5; D is possibly TRBD2 (5 bases). This CDR3 is 13 amino acids long. CDR1 and CDR2 (germline): GTSNPN, SVGIG (reference sequence). Between the trimmed V and J ends, which lost 8 bases and 5 bases, there was a span of 18 bases. CDR3 protein: CARSVSEGETQYF. CDR3 DNA sequence: TGTGCCCGTTCCGTCAGTGAGGGTGAGACCCAGTACTTC. The whole variable domain, filled in from reference TRBV30 and TRBJ2-5, reads SQTIHQWPATLVQPVGSPLSLECTVEGTSNPNLYWYRQAAGRGLQLLFYSVGIGQISSEVPQNLSASRPQDRQFILSSKKLLLSDSGFYLCARSVSEGETQYFGPGTRLLVL.

The chain recombines TRBV9 with TRBJ1-5; 9 positions agree with TRBD1. V was pared by 3 bases and J by 1 base, with 2 bases of the junction left unmatched. Germline V gene data show CDR1 as SGDLS and CDR2 as YYNGEE. This CDR3 region has 15 residues. CDR3 nucleotide sequence: TGTGCCAGCAGCGCCGGGACAGGGAGCAATCAGCCCCAGCATTTT. The encoded protein is CASSAGTGSNQPQHF.

This chain connects TRBV10-3 to TRBJ1-6, with a tentative D call TRBD1 (6 bases). Trimming removed 2 bases at V and 5 bases at J, with 16 bases between. CDR1 is ENHRY, CDR2 SYGVKD, per germline. There are 17 residues in the CDR3. This CDR3 is CAISEVGGAPDNSPLHF. Written as DNA, the CDR3 is TGTGCCATCAGTGAGGTAGGGGGAGCCCCCGATAATTCACCCCTCCACTTT.

The V gene is TRBV3-1 (or the pseudogene TRBV3-2), the J gene TRBJ1-3; D is undetermined. This CDR3 contains 13 residues. Germline V gene sequence: CDR1 LGHDT, CDR2 YNNKEL (reference sequence). The germline V and J ends were trimmed by 6 bases and 0 bases, with 6 bases remaining between them. Here the CDR3 DNA reads TGTGCCAGCAGGCCGAGCTCTGGAAACACCATATATTTT. It translates to CASRPSSGNTIYF.

The chain links TRBV7-9 to TRBJ2-5; TRBD1 matches 8 bases. CDR1 and CDR2 from the germline V gene are SEHNR and FQNEAQ (reference sequence). The CDR3 spans 15 residues. The junction had 5 bases not matched to a gene; V was cut back by 3 bases and J by 2 bases. The DNA of the CDR3 is TGTGCCAGCAGCTTTCGACAGGGGCGACAAGAGACCCAGTACTTC. It specifies CASSFRQGRQETQYF. Full variable domain (rest looked up from reference TRBV7-9 and TRBJ2-5): DTGVSQNPRHKITKRGQNVTFRCDPISEHNRLYWYRQTLGQGPEFLTYFQNEAQLEKSRLLSDRFSAERPKGSFSTLEIQRTEQGDSAMYLCASSFRQGRQETQYFGPGTRLLVL.

The CDR3, as DNA: TGTGCCAGCAGCCCGGACAGAAGAGAAAAACTGTTTTTT. It encodes CASSPDRREKLFF. The chain uses TRBV7-2 and TRBJ1-4; a weak D match, TRBD1 (6 bases). Germline V lookup: CDR1 SGHTA, CDR2 FQGNSA. Trimming stripped 5 bases from V and 8 bases from J, with 12 bases between. The CDR3 spans 13 residues.

This clone occurred a few times. The V and J genes are TRBV4-1 and TRBJ1-5; D is unclear. The CDR3 consists of 17 residues. Trimming removed 1 base from V and 0 bases from J, with 13 bases in between. Germline CDR1 reads MGHRA; CDR2 reads YSYEKL. The CDR3 region has the DNA TGCGCCAGCAGCCAAGTAAAAGCGGAGGGTAGCAATCAGCCCCAGCATTTT. It codes for CASSQVKAEGSNQPQHF.

The chain has TRBV6-5 and TRBJ2-3; TRBD1 aligns across 10 bases. Germline loops: CDR1 MNHEY, CDR2 SVGAGI. This CDR3 has 16 residues. J gave up 4 bases and V 4 bases, and 8 bases lay outside the gene matches. The CDR3: CASSFLGQGGPDTQYF. The CDR3 coding sequence is TGTGCCAGCAGTTTTCTTGGACAGGGGGGACCAGATACGCAGTATTTT.

The chain carries TRBV19 and TRBJ1-5; 11 nucleotides agree with TRBD1. Trimming cost V 7 bases and J 4 bases; bases outside gene matches: 3. Germline-derived CDR1 and CDR2 are LNHDA and SQIVND (reference sequence). CDR3 size: 14 residues. Written as DNA, the CDR3 is TGTGCCAGTACCGGGACAGGGGGTAATCAGCCCCAGCATTTT. It yields the protein CASTGTGGNQPQHF.

The chain uses TRBV19 and TRBJ1-2; 8 nucleotides line up with TRBD1. The CDR3 contains 15 residues. With V trimmed by 6 bases and J by 1 base, 7 bases remained unmatched. Looked up from germline, CDR1 is LNHDA and CDR2 is SQIVND (reference sequence). CDR3 DNA sequence: TGTGCCAGTAGCCCCTCGACAGGGGTTAACTATGGCTACACCTTC. Its translation: CASSPSTGVNYGYTF.

The rearrangement links TRBV5-4 to TRBJ1-5; D is ambiguous. From germline, CDR1 is SGHNT and CDR2 YYREEE (reference sequence). V was trimmed by 3 bases and J by 5 bases, leaving 6 bases between them. The CDR3 sequence is 12 residues long. CDR3 nucleotide sequence: TGTGCCAGCAGCTCAGGTGATCAGCCCCAGCATTTT. Residues: CASSSGDQPQHF. The complete variable domain, with remaining parts taken from reference TRBV5-4 and TRBJ1-5, reads ETGVTQSPTHLIKTRGQQVTLRCSSQSGHNTVSWYQQALGQGPQFIFQYYREEENGRGNFPPRFSGLQFPNYSSELNVNALELDDSALYLCASSSGDQPQHFGDGTRLSIL.

This clone was seen just once. V usage is TRBV6-4 and J usage is TRBJ2-3; 9 bases are shared with TRBD2. Trimming cost V 0 bases and J 7 bases; bases outside gene matches: 8. The CDR3 totals 16 residues. Germline CDR1 is MRHNA and CDR2 is SNTAGT. DNA for the CDR3: TGTGCCAGCAGTGACTCGAAGGCGGGGGGGCTACATACGCAGTATTTT. Translated, it gives CASSDSKAGGLHTQYF.

V usage is TRBV25-1 and J usage is TRBJ1-1, with TRBD1 as a possible D gene (5 bases). The CDR3 has 17 amino acids. CDR1 MGHDK and CDR2 SYGVNS come from the germline V gene. Deletions cut 3 bases from V and 0 bases from J, with 17 bases between. CDR3 in DNA: TGTGCCAGCAGTGACTCGGGTAGGGGCTCGATGAACACTGAAGCTTTCTTT. This sequence encodes CASSDSGRGSMNTEAFF. The full variable domain, completed using reference TRBV25-1 and TRBJ1-1, is EADIYQTPRYLVIGTGKKITLECSQTMGHDKMYWYQQDPGMELHLIHYSYGVNSTEKGDLSSESTVSRIRTEHFPLTLESARPSHTSQYLCASSDSGRGSMNTEAFFGQGTRLTVV.

The genes are TRBV4-1 and TRBJ1-2; 7 bases agree with TRBD1. J lost 2 bases, V lost 4 bases, and 7 bases had no gene match. The germline V gene has CDR1 MGHRA and CDR2 YSYEKL. The CDR3 covers 15 residues. The CDR3 region is CASSPLPGQNYGYTF. The CDR3, as DNA: TGCGCCAGCAGCCCCCTGCCGGGACAGAACTATGGCTACACCTTC.

Regarding this clone: Germline is not matched at one junction end, which may reflect a read error. This chain connects TRBV18 to TRBJ1-5; TRBD1 aligns across 8 bases. The CDR3 loop spans 12 amino acids. Germline lookup yields CDR1 KGHSH and CDR2 LQKENI. CDR3 in DNA: TGTGCCAGCTCACTGAACCGACAGGGGTGGAATTTT. It is translated as CASSLNRQGWNF.

In its sample, this clone was seen a few times. This chain joins TRBV27 and TRBJ2-1; D ambiguous. Germline V gives CDR1 MNHEY, CDR2 SMNVEV (reference sequence). The CDR3 consists of 13 residues. V gave up 5 bases and J gave up 2 bases, with 7 bases separating them. CDR3 residues: CASSNRAYNEQFF. CDR3 coding DNA: TGTGCCAGCAGTAACAGAGCCTACAATGAGCAGTTCTTC.

V gene TRBV7-2 combines with J gene TRBJ1-1; no definite D call. This CDR3 is built from 13 residues. The germline V and J ends were trimmed by 4 bases and 4 bases, with 10 bases remaining between them. The germline V gene encodes CDR1 SGHTA and CDR2 FQGNSA. CDR3 in DNA: TGTGCCAGCAGCTCCTCTTCGGGCACTGAAGCTTTCTTT. This translates into CASSSSSGTEAFF.

The chain uses TRBV3-1 (or the pseudogene TRBV3-2) and TRBJ2-1, with 7 bases fitting TRBD1. V was pared by 3 bases and J by 6 bases, with 14 bases of the junction left unmatched. Germline values: CDR1 LGHDT, CDR2 YNNKEL (reference sequence). The CDR3 length is 17 residues. The CDR3 sequence is CASSHPRRGGQGNEQFF. CDR3 sequence (DNA): TGTGCCAGCAGCCACCCCCGCCGAGGGGGCCAGGGCAATGAGCAGTTCTTC.

This chain uses TRBV3-1 (or the pseudogene TRBV3-2) with TRBJ1-1; D not resolved. Germline V lookup: CDR1 LGHDT, CDR2 YNNKEL (reference sequence). V lost 3 bases to trimming and J lost 5 bases, with 4 bases between them. The CDR3 length is 11 residues. The CDR3 protein is CASSHLTEAFF. The CDR3 nucleotides read TGTGCCAGCAGCCATTTAACTGAAGCTTTCTTT.

This chain joins TRBV6-5 and TRBJ1-1; maybe TRBD1 (5 bases). CDR3 length: 16 residues. Deletions cut 0 bases from V and 4 bases from J, with 15 bases between. Germline values: CDR1 MNHEY, CDR2 SVGAGI. CDR3 region: CASSYSVGDSSTEAFF. CDR3 sequence (DNA): TGTGCCAGCAGTTACTCCGTTGGTGACAGCTCCACTGAAGCTTTCTTT.

The chain employs TRBV5-5 and TRBJ2-1, with D maybe TRBD2 (5 bases). Trimming pared 0 bases from V and 4 bases from J, leaving 5 bases between. The CDR3 is 13 amino acids. Germline loops: CDR1 SGHKS, CDR2 YYEKEE (reference sequence). CDR3 protein: CASSLGEYNEQFF. The CDR3 region has the DNA TGTGCCAGCAGCTTGGGGGAGTACAATGAGCAGTTCTTC.

The chain uses TRBV5-1 and TRBJ1-2; 9 bases align to TRBD1. The trim removed 4 bases at V and 7 bases at J, leaving 11 bases unmatched. Per germline, CDR1 SGHRS and CDR2 YFSETQ. The CDR3 loop spans 15 amino acids. In DNA, the CDR3 is TGCGCCAGCAGCGGAACAGTACAGGGGGCCGGTGGCTACACCTTC. It yields the protein CASSGTVQGAGGYTF.

This chain joins TRBV14 and TRBJ1-6, with D unresolved. This CDR3 region has 16 residues. Germline CDR1 SGHDN, CDR2 FVKESK. V was trimmed by 1 base and J by 9 bases, leaving 16 bases between them. The CDR3 DNA is TGTGCCAGCAGCCAAGGTCAAACAGTACTTGGTTCACCCCTCCACTTT. The encoded protein is CASSQGQTVLGSPLHF.

About this clone: The sample contains more than one DNA sequence encoding this CDR3. The chain links TRBV5-1 to TRBJ1-5; tentative D call: TRBD1 (5 bases). CDR3 length: 16 residues. V lost 0 bases, J lost 7 bases, and 17 bases lay in between. Germline loops: CDR1 SGHRS, CDR2 YFSETQ. CDR3 sequence: CASSLGGRGTNQPQHF. The CDR3 DNA reads as TGCGCCAGCAGCTTGGGGGGTCGGGGGACGAACCAGCCCCAGCATTTT.

The V and J genes are TRBV11-2 and TRBJ1-5, with D perhaps matching TRBD1 (5 bases). The CDR3 has 15 residues. Trimming took off 5 bases at V and 4 bases at J, with 15 bases between the two ends. The V gene's germline CDR1 is SGHAT and CDR2 FQNNGV. CDR3 sequence (DNA): TGTGCCAGCAGCCAAACGGGGGGGAGAAATCAGCCCCAGCATTTT. Amino acid sequence: CASSQTGGRNQPQHF. Full variable domain (rest looked up from reference TRBV11-2 and TRBJ1-5): EAGVAQSPRYKIIEKRQSVAFWCNPISGHATLYWYQQILGQGPKLLIQFQNNGVVDDSQLPKDRFSAERLKGVDSTLKIQPAKLEDSAVYLCASSQTGGRNQPQHFGDGTRLSIL.

V gene TRBV19 combines with J gene TRBJ1-1; 7 bases match TRBD1. Germline V gene sequence: CDR1 LNHDA, CDR2 SQIVND (reference sequence). CDR3 length equals 14 residues. V gave up 1 base and J gave up 4 bases; unmatched junction bases: 3. CDR3 sequence: CASSIGSGGTEAFF. For the CDR3, the DNA is TGTGCCAGTAGTATAGGTTCAGGGGGCACTGAAGCTTTCTTT.

The genes are TRBV18 and TRBJ1-5; D gene ambiguous. Germline lookup yields CDR1 KGHSH and CDR2 LQKENI. Trimming took 3 bases from V and 1 from J, leaving 10 bases between them. The CDR3 has 15 amino acids. The CDR3 reads CASSPWQASNQPQHF. The CDR3 DNA reads as TGTGCCAGCTCACCGTGGCAGGCAAGCAATCAGCCCCAGCATTTT. Supplemented by reference TRBV18 and TRBJ1-5, the full variable domain reads NAGVMQNPRHLVRRRGQEARLRCSPMKGHSHVYWYRQLPEEGLKFMVYLQKENIIDESGMPKERFSAEFPKEGPSILRIQQVVRGDSAAYFCASSPWQASNQPQHFGDGTRLSIL.